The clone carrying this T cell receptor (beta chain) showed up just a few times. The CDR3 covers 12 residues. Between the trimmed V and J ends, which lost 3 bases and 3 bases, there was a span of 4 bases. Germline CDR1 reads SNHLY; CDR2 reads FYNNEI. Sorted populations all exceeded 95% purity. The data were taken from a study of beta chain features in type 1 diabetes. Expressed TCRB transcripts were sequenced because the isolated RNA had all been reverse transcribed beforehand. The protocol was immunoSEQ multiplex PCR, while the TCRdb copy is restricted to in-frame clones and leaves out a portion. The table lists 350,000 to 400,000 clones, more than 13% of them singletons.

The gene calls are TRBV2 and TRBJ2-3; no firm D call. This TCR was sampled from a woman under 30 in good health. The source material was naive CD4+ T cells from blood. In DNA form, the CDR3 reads TGTGCCAGCAGTGAGACAACAGATACGCAGTATTTT. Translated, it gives CASSETTDTQYF.